A single sample is the source of the 20 T cell receptor beta chains below, sequenced in a study of blood T cell repertoires in COVID-19. Data came from immunoSEQ multiplex PCR; TCRdb stores just in-frame clones and leaves some out. Of some 670,000 clones in the sample, approximately 90% were seen once. Sequenced input: peripheral blood. The receptors here all came from a woman younger than 35 with acute or convalescent COVID-19.

The chain is built from TRBV12-3 or TRBV12-4 and TRBJ1-1, with 11 bases fitting TRBD1. V dropped 8 bases and J dropped 10; count of bases not matched to a gene: 6. There are 12 residues in the CDR3. For the CDR3, the DNA is TGTGCCAGCCATCGGGGGACAGGGGGAGCTTTCTTT. Translating gives CASHRGTGGAFF.

The chain is built from TRBV14 and TRBJ2-7, with TRBD2 as a possible D gene (6 bases). The CDR3 has 16 residues. With 4 bases removed from V and 5 bases from J, the gap between germline ends came to 21 bases. Germline V lookup: CDR1 SGHDN, CDR2 FVKESK. CDR3 coding DNA: TGTGCCAGCAGCCCAAGTGGGGTCAGCGGGTGGCACGAGCAGTACTTC. Its translation: CASSPSGVSGWHEQYF.

V is TRBV4-1 and J is TRBJ1-5; D unclear. Germline V CDR1 and CDR2: MGHRA, YSYEKL. Trimming removed 4 bases at V and 1 base at J, with 17 bases between. The CDR3 is 17 residues long. CDR3 amino acids: CASSRESGQTSNQPQHF. The DNA of the CDR3 is TGCGCCAGCAGCCGAGAAAGCGGGCAGACCAGCAATCAGCCCCAGCATTTT.

The gene calls are TRBV6-5 and TRBJ1-3; 9 bases line up with TRBD1. Germline assignment: CDR1 MNHEY and CDR2 SVGAGI. There are 14 residues in the CDR3. V was clipped by 6 bases and J by 6 bases; unmatched bases: 6. The CDR3 DNA sequence: TGTGCCAGCAGCCCCGGGACAGGGCAAAACACCATATATTTT. Protein sequence: CASSPGTGQNTIYF.

The rearrangement joins TRBV11-2 to TRBJ2-7; 10 bases agree with TRBD2. V lost 0 bases and J lost 7; bases outside the gene matches: 9. The CDR3 extends over 16 amino acids. In germline, CDR1 is SGHAT, CDR2 FQNNGV. CDR3 loop: CASSLDRRTSGQEQYF. CDR3 DNA sequence: TGTGCCAGCAGCTTAGATCGTAGGACTAGCGGCCAGGAGCAGTACTTC.

V usage is TRBV28 and J usage is TRBJ2-3; D possibly corresponds to TRBD2 (6 bases). The germline V and J ends were trimmed by 8 bases and 2 bases, with 14 bases remaining between them. Germline-derived CDR1 and CDR2 are MDHEN and SYDVKM. This CDR3 has 14 amino acids. In DNA, the CDR3 is TGTGCCAGCTTCCGGGACTCCATCACAGATACGCAGTATTTT. This codes for CASFRDSITDTQYF.

This clone showed up just once. The J gene is TRBJ1-1, the V gene TRBV24-1, with D possibly being TRBD1 (6 bases). There are 12 residues in the CDR3. V shed 12 bases and J shed 1 base, with 11 bases lying between them. CDR1 is KGHDR and CDR2 is SFDVKD in the germline V gene. This chain's CDR3 is CAPGQKNTEAFF. CDR3 nucleotides: TGTGCCCCCGGACAGAAGAACACTGAAGCTTTCTTT.

The chain recombines TRBV6-5 with TRBJ2-1; no reliable D call. The V gene lost 7 bases and the J gene lost 10 bases, with 11 bases spanning the gap. The CDR3 extends over 11 amino acids. Germline lookup yields CDR1 MNHEY and CDR2 SVGAGI. The CDR3 loop reads CASTTSWEQFF. In DNA form, the CDR3 reads TGTGCCAGCACCACTTCGTGGGAGCAGTTCTTC.

V gene TRBV4-2 combines with J gene TRBJ1-5, with 9 nucleotides matching TRBD1. This CDR3 region has 16 residues. Germline assignment: CDR1 LGHNA and CDR2 YNFKEQ. J lost 6 bases, V lost 0 bases, and 6 bases had no gene match. The CDR3 loop is CASSQERDRVTQPQHF. DNA of the CDR3: TGTGCCAGCAGCCAAGAAAGGGACAGGGTAACTCAGCCCCAGCATTTT.

The chain uses TRBV19 and TRBJ1-5; the match to TRBD1 covers 10 bases. Germline-derived CDR1 and CDR2 are LNHDA and SQIVND (reference sequence). The trim removed 9 bases at V and 5 bases at J, leaving 4 bases unmatched. The CDR3 runs to 13 residues. The CDR3 DNA follows: TGTGCCAGCGCCGGGACAGGGGATCAGCCCCAGCATTTT. Its translation is CASAGTGDQPQHF.

This sequence joins TRBV27 and TRBJ2-7, with 9 bases lining up with TRBD1. CDR3 length: 14 amino acids. V shed 9 bases, J shed 2 bases, and the junction held 8 bases outside the gene matches. The V gene's germline CDR1 is MNHEY and CDR2 SMNVEV (reference sequence). The CDR3 coding sequence is TGTGCCAGTTCCGACAGGGGGTTCACCTACGAGCAGTACTTC. Residues: CASSDRGFTYEQYF.

CDR3 amino acids: CASSSTGTGGMNTEAFF. The CDR3 nucleotides read TGCGCCAGCAGCTCCACCGGTACAGGGGGCATGAACACTGAAGCTTTCTTT. The genes are TRBV5-1 and TRBJ1-1; 9 nucleotides match TRBD1. This CDR3 has 17 amino acids. The V and J ends lost 3 bases and 0 bases, in that order; junction bases with no gene match: 9. Germline-derived CDR1 and CDR2 are SGHRS and YFSETQ.

This sequence joins TRBV5-6 and TRBJ2-2; 10 bases align to TRBD2. V gave up 3 bases and J gave up 3 bases; unmatched junction bases: 2. This CDR3 region has 15 residues. Germline-derived CDR1 and CDR2 are SGHDT and YYEEEE. CDR3 residues: CASSSSGGDTGELFF. CDR3 nucleotide sequence: TGTGCCAGCAGCTCGAGCGGGGGGGACACCGGGGAGCTGTTTTTT.

The CDR3 region is CASKTGGQQFF. The CDR3 DNA is TGTGCCAGCAAGACGGGGGGCCAGCAGTTCTTC. The chain links TRBV3-1 (or the pseudogene TRBV3-2) to TRBJ2-1; tentatively, D is TRBD2 (7 bases). Germline V CDR1 and CDR2: LGHDT, YNNKEL (reference sequence). There are 11 residues in the CDR3. V was shortened by 7 bases and J by 11 bases, with 12 bases between the two germline ends.

V is TRBV5-8 and J is TRBJ2-7; perhaps TRBD2 as D (7 bases). Germline V gene data show CDR1 as SGHTS and CDR2 as YDEGEE. CDR3 size: 14 residues. V lost 2 bases and J lost 6, with 15 bases in between. DNA for the CDR3: TGTGCCAGCAGCTTCAACTGGGGAGGGGGCGAGCAGTACTTC. Translated, it gives CASSFNWGGGEQYF.

This chain uses TRBV7-6 with TRBJ2-3; D is perhaps TRBD2 (6 bases). The CDR3 totals 17 residues. Germline CDR1 and CDR2: SGHVS and FNYEAQ. V was trimmed by 1 base and J by 2 bases, leaving 16 bases between them. The DNA for the CDR3 is TGTGCCAGCAGCTTAGTAGGTGCGGCGGGGATCACAGATACGCAGTATTTT. Translation: CASSLVGAAGITDTQYF.

This clone was counted a single time. The chain has TRBV5-6 and TRBJ2-4; D remains ambiguous. V lost 1 base and J 3 bases, leaving 8 bases between the germline ends. Germline V lookup: CDR1 SGHDT, CDR2 YYEEEE. The CDR3 loop spans 14 amino acids. CDR3 nucleotides: TGTGCCAGCAGCTTGTTATCACACAAAAACATTCAGTACTTC. This translates into CASSLLSHKNIQYF.

The chain carries TRBV5-1 and TRBJ1-2; 8 nucleotides match TRBD1. CDR1 is SGHRS and CDR2 is YFSETQ in the germline V gene. The CDR3 has 15 residues. V lost 7 bases, J lost 4 bases, and 12 bases stayed unmatched. The CDR3 here is CASAETGQDLYGYTF. CDR3 sequence (DNA): TGCGCCAGCGCCGAAACGGGACAGGACCTCTATGGCTACACCTTC.

Only one count was recorded for this clone. This chain connects TRBV7-2 to TRBJ1-6, with D possibly matching TRBD1 (6 bases). CDR1 and CDR2 (germline): SGHTA, FQGNSA. With 2 bases removed from V and 3 bases from J, the gap between germline ends came to 11 bases. This CDR3 has 16 amino acids. The CDR3 sequence: CASSLRAGVYNSPLHF. The CDR3 DNA reads TGTGCCAGCAGCTTAAGGGCAGGGGTCTATAATTCACCCCTCCACTTT.

J is TRBJ1-3 and V is TRBV5-1; D call uncertain. Germline CDR1 and CDR2: SGHRS and YFSETQ. Trimming cost V 4 bases and J 0 bases, with 14 bases left between them. The CDR3 runs 16 residues. As DNA, the CDR3 is TGCGCCAGCAGCGCCGTAAACAGAGCCTCTGGAAACACCATATATTTT. Translation: CASSAVNRASGNTIYF.